This T cell receptor (beta chain) was profiled in a study of CD8 T cells in ankylosing spondylitis. This clonotype was found a few times. The antigen is not known. The germline V gene has CDR1 SEHNR and CDR2 FQNEAQ (reference sequence). V was trimmed by 1 base and J by 6 bases, leaving 7 bases between them. This CDR3 region has 13 residues. General study points: A TCR beta motif of roughly 8 highly homologous variants seemed to mark ankylosing spondylitis blood.

Libraries of TCR beta came from quantitative 5'-RACE with molecular barcodes. TCRdb recomputed calls from the 5' RACE reads with MiXCR, one row per CDR3 protein. Of about 100,000 distinct CDR3 sequences listed, 8.8% are singletons. What was sequenced was blood, either unsorted or a sorted T cell fraction (not recorded which). The clonotype originates from a male donor with ankylosing spondylitis or in good health (not recorded which). The gene calls are TRBV7-9 and TRBJ1-5; D remains unclear. DNA of the CDR3: TGTGCCAGCAGCTTAGTAGAGGGTCAGCCCCAGCATTTT. It codes for CASSLVEGQPQHF.